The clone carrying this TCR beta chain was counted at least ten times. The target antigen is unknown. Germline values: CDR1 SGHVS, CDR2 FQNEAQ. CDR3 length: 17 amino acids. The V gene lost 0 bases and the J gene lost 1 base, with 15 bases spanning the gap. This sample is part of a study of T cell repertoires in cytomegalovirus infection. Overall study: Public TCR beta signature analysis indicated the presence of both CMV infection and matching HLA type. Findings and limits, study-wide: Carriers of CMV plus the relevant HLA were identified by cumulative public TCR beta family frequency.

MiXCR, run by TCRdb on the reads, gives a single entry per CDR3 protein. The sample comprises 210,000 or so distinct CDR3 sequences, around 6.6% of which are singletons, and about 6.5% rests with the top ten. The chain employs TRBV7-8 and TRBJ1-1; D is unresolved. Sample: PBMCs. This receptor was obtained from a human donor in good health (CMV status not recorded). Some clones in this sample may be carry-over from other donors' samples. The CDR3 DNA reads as TGTGCCAGCAGCTTAGCGCTTACCCAAACCTCGAACACTGAAGCTTTCTTT. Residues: CASSLALTQTSNTEAFF.